These T cell receptor beta chains were read from a single sample in a study of cytomegalovirus exposure and HLA in healthy donors. The table came from immunoSEQ multiplex PCR; TCRdb's copy has only in-frame clones and leaves some out. Counted here are roughly 150,000 clones, 73% occurring once; the ten biggest clones make up 5.4%. The specimen sequenced was PBMCs. Receptors originate from a woman aged 18-29 years in good health and CMV-seropositive. Each CDR3 is given with its conserved first and last residue. D genes are given only for firm matches. Not all rows give a size; the values are once, few, many and, for expanded clones, a class.

d_gene	v_gene	j_gene	abundance	CDR3nt	CDR3aa
TRBD2	TRBV5-1	TRBJ2-1	-	TGCGCCAGCAGTCCGCGGAGCGGGGGGGCGCGGAATGAGCAGTTCTTC	CASSPRSGGARNEQFF
-	TRBV18	TRBJ2-2	-	TGTGCCAGCTCACCAACGGGAATCACCGGGGAGCTGTTTTTT	CASSPTGITGELFF
TRBD1	TRBV5-4	TRBJ2-1	-	TGTGCCAGCAGCTTGGACGGGACAGCAGCTAATGAGCAGTTCTTC	CASSLDGTAANEQFF
-	TRBV19	TRBJ1-1	-	TGTGCCAGTAGGACCCAAGGGGGGGGCTCTGAAGCTTTCTTT	CASRTQGGGSEAFF
TRBD1	TRBV7-9	TRBJ1-2	-	TGTGCCAGCAGCTTAGGACAGGGGGGACCAGGCTATGGCTACACCTTC	CASSLGQGGPGYGYTF
-	TRBV5-6	TRBJ2-1	-	TGTGCCAGCAAGTACAGCACCTACAATGAGCAGTTCTTC	CASKYSTYNEQFF
-	TRBV18	TRBJ1-3	once	TGTGCCAGCTCACCGGGGCAAGACTCTGGAAACACCATATATTTT	CASSPGQDSGNTIYF
TRBD1	TRBV7-7	TRBJ1-4	few	TGTGCTAGCAGCCCAACCCTGGGACAGGGAAGGACAACTAATGAAAAACTGTTTTTT	CASSPTLGQGRTTNEKLFF
TRBD1	TRBV11-2	TRBJ1-4	-	TGTGCCAGCAGCTCAGGGGGACAGGGTTGGGAAAAACTGTTTTTT	CASSSGGQGWEKLFF
TRBD2	TRBV28	TRBJ2-7	-	TGTGCCGTAGAGGAGCGGGGGGGAACATCCTACGAGCAGTACTTC	CAVEERGGTSYEQYF
TRBD1	TRBV4-3	TRBJ1-2	few	TGCGCCAGCAGCCAAAGACAGGGGTGGGGTGGCTACACCTTC	CASSQRQGWGGYTF
-	TRBV7-9	TRBJ2-3	-	TGTGCCAGCAGCCCCCCTCGGGGTACGCAGTATTTT	CASSPPRGTQYF
-	TRBV19	TRBJ1-4	-	TGTGCCAGTAGTATAAAGGAGGGCACGTATGATGAAAAACTGTTTTTT	CASSIKEGTYDEKLFF
TRBD1	TRBV6-4	TRBJ1-2	-	TGTGCCAGCAGTGGTAGTTCGACAGGGGGGTATGGCTACACCTTC	CASSGSSTGGYGYTF
-	TRBV27	TRBJ2-7	-	TGTGCCAGCAGCCGACAGGTGGACGTCTACGAGCAGTACTTC	CASSRQVDVYEQYF
TRBD2	TRBV10-1	TRBJ2-3	once	TGCGCCAGCAGAACTGGGCGGGGGAGCACAGATACGCAGTATTTT	CASRTGRGSTDTQYF
-	TRBV10-3	TRBJ1-3	many	TGTGCCATCAGTGAGTCGGGCCCCAACATCTCTGGAAACACCATATATTTT	CAISESGPNISGNTIYF